These 23 T cell receptor beta chains were sequenced from one sample in a study of shared clonotypes between healthy human individuals. Some clones are missing from TCRdb's copy, which holds only in-frame ones; the method was immunoSEQ multiplex PCR. The sample shows around 2.5 million clones, 90% to 95% of them seen only once. What was sequenced was naive CD4+ T cells from PBMCs. Noted subset: CD45RA+ positively selected. The origin of the receptors is a young man in good health. Some clones in this sample may be carry-over from other donors' samples.

This rearrangement joins TRBV5-1 to TRBJ2-7; D not resolved. Trimming cost V 0 bases and J 0 bases, with 13 bases left between them. In germline, CDR1 is SGHRS, CDR2 YFSETQ. The CDR3 extends over 16 amino acids. Here the CDR3 reads CASSLVQLPSSYEQYF. The CDR3 nucleotides read TGCGCCAGCAGCTTGGTACAGCTCCCGAGCTCCTACGAGCAGTACTTC.

This clone was seen more than once but under ten times. The chain carries TRBV5-1 and TRBJ1-1; D gene unclear. The CDR3 has 14 amino acids. Germline assignment: CDR1 SGHRS and CDR2 YFSETQ. The V end lost 0 bases, the J end lost 1 base, and 7 bases lay between the germline ends. CDR3 sequence reads: CASSLDGENTEAFF. The CDR3 DNA sequence: TGCGCCAGCAGCTTGGACGGCGAGAACACTGAAGCTTTCTTT. Using reference TRBV5-1 and TRBJ1-1 for the parts outside the CDR3, the full variable domain is KAGVTQTPRYLIKTRGQQVTLSCSPISGHRSVSWYQQTPGQGLQFLFEYFSETQRNKGNFPGRFSGRQFSNSRSEMNVSTLELGDSALYLCASSLDGENTEAFFGQGTRLTVV.

V gene TRBV5-1 combines with J gene TRBJ2-1; weak D call: TRBD1 (5 bases). Germline V gene sequence: CDR1 SGHRS, CDR2 YFSETQ. This CDR3 spans 16 amino acids. V lost 1 base and J lost 2, with 13 bases in between. The CDR3 is CASSLRGEPAYNEQFF. The CDR3 DNA reads TGCGCCAGCAGCTTGAGGGGCGAGCCAGCCTACAATGAGCAGTTCTTC.

This sequence joins TRBV28 and TRBJ1-5, with D uncertain. V shed 8 bases and J shed 0 bases, with 11 bases lying between them. Germline-derived CDR1 and CDR2 are MDHEN and SYDVKM. The CDR3 has 14 amino acids. In DNA, the CDR3 is TGTGCCAGCCTCTTAGCCGGTAGCAATCAGCCCCAGCATTTT. This gives the protein CASLLAGSNQPQHF. Using reference TRBV28 and TRBJ1-5 for the parts outside the CDR3, the full variable domain is DVKVTQSSRYLVKRTGEKVFLECVQDMDHENMFWYRQDPGLGLRLIYFSYDVKMKEKGDIPEGYSVSREKKERFSLILESASTNQTSMYLCASLLAGSNQPQHFGDGTRLSIL.

V gene TRBV5-1 combines with J gene TRBJ2-2, with D possibly being TRBD1 or TRBD2 (7 bases each). CDR3 size: 16 residues. Trimming pared 3 bases from V and 4 bases from J, leaving 16 bases between. CDR1 SGHRS and CDR2 YFSETQ come from the germline V gene. The DNA for the CDR3 is TGCGCCAGCAGCTCGGGAGGCGGGACAGCCACCGGGGAGCTGTTTTTT. Its translation is CASSSGGGTATGELFF. Full variable domain (rest looked up from reference TRBV5-1 and TRBJ2-2): KAGVTQTPRYLIKTRGQQVTLSCSPISGHRSVSWYQQTPGQGLQFLFEYFSETQRNKGNFPGRFSGRQFSNSRSEMNVSTLELGDSALYLCASSSGGGTATGELFFGEGSRLTVL.

Points on this clone: Within the sample, other DNA sequences also encode this same CDR3. CDR3 protein: CASSRDSYEQYF. CDR3 DNA sequence: TGTGCCAGCAGCCGCGACAGTTACGAGCAGTACTTC. The chain couples TRBV5-4 to TRBJ2-7; perhaps TRBD1 as D (5 bases). CDR3 length equals 12 residues. The germline V and J ends were trimmed by 4 bases and 4 bases, with 9 bases remaining between them. Germline CDR1 SGHNT, CDR2 YYREEE (reference sequence).

The CDR3 DNA reads as TGTGCCAGCAGGGCCTCCGGCCTAGCGGGAGGAGGGACCCAGTACTTC. It yields the protein CASRASGLAGGGTQYF. The V and J genes are TRBV27 and TRBJ2-5, with 11 bases aligning to TRBD2. Germline V gene data show CDR1 as MNHEY and CDR2 as SMNVEV (reference sequence). Trimming at V came to 6 bases and at J to 7 bases, leaving 13 bases not matched to a gene. The CDR3 length is 16 residues.

The chain recombines TRBV19 with TRBJ2-7; perhaps D is TRBD1 or TRBD2 (6 bases each). The CDR3 contains 15 residues. V lost 3 bases, J lost 2 bases, and 14 bases lay in between. Germline CDR1 reads LNHDA; CDR2 reads SQIVND (reference sequence). The CDR3 nucleotides are TGTGCCAGTAGTATTAACCCGGGGGCGCCCTACGAGCAGTACTTC. Protein: CASSINPGAPYEQYF. The full variable domain, rest sourced from reference TRBV19 and TRBJ2-7, is DGGITQSPKYLFRKEGQNVTLSCEQNLNHDAMYWYRQDPGQGLRLIYYSQIVNDFQKGDIAEGYSVSREKKESFPLTVTSAQKNPTAFYLCASSINPGAPYEQYFGPGTRLTVT.

The chain employs TRBV28 and TRBJ1-1, with a weak D call TRBD1 (5 bases). This CDR3 is 16 amino acids long. V lost 6 bases and J lost 0, with 17 bases in between. Germline CDR1 reads MDHEN; CDR2 reads SYDVKM. The CDR3 DNA reads TGTGCCAGCAGCTCCTATGACGGGACCCTGAACACTGAAGCTTTCTTT. It encodes CASSSYDGTLNTEAFF.

The chain carries TRBV28 and TRBJ2-1; D not resolved. This CDR3 has 14 residues. The V end lost 5 bases, the J end lost 3 bases, and 11 bases lay between the germline ends. Germline V CDR1 and CDR2: MDHEN, SYDVKM. The CDR3 DNA is TGTGCCAGCAGTCCCTCTGATCGCTACAATGAGCAGTTCTTC. Protein product: CASSPSDRYNEQFF.

The rearrangement uses TRBV19 and TRBJ2-1; TRBD2 is a possible D gene (5 bases). V was clipped by 6 bases and J by 6 bases, with 15 bases between them. The CDR3 runs 14 residues. Per the germline V gene, CDR1 is LNHDA and CDR2 is SQIVND (reference sequence). The CDR3 loop reads CASRTPEGFNEQFF. Here the CDR3 DNA reads TGTGCCAGTAGGACTCCCGAGGGATTCAATGAGCAGTTCTTC.

This chain joins TRBV5-1 and TRBJ2-7; D call uncertain. This CDR3 contains 14 residues. V lost 5 bases and J 2 bases, leaving 14 bases between the germline ends. Germline lookup yields CDR1 SGHRS and CDR2 YFSETQ. This CDR3 is CASSRLGRTYEQYF. Here the CDR3 DNA reads TGCGCCAGCAGTCGTTTAGGCAGAACCTACGAGCAGTACTTC.

The J gene is TRBJ2-3, the V gene TRBV9; D is undetermined. The V gene lost 3 bases and the J gene lost 7 bases, with 9 bases spanning the gap. The CDR3 runs 12 residues. Germline CDR1 and CDR2: SGDLS and YYNGEE. CDR3 amino acids: CASSADPHTQYF. In DNA form, the CDR3 reads TGTGCCAGCAGCGCGGACCCCCATACGCAGTATTTT.

Concerning this clone itself: Additional DNA sequences in this sample encode the identical CDR3. V and J are TRBV28 and TRBJ2-2; D is ambiguous. Deletions cut 6 bases from V and 0 bases from J, with 2 bases between. The CDR3 has 12 residues. In germline, CDR1 is MDHEN, CDR2 SYDVKM. The chain's CDR3 is CASRSNTGELFF. DNA for the CDR3: TGTGCCAGCAGATCGAACACCGGGGAGCTGTTTTTT.

V is TRBV6-6 and J is TRBJ1-2; no reliable D call. CDR3 length equals 13 residues. Germline loops: CDR1 MNHNY, CDR2 SVGAGI (reference sequence). The V end lost 8 bases, the J end lost 3 bases, and 13 bases lay between the germline ends. CDR3 coding DNA: TGTGCCAGCGACCCCCGCCCGGACTATGGCTACACCTTC. This gives the protein CASDPRPDYGYTF.

This chain connects TRBV5-8 to TRBJ2-1; possibly TRBD1 for D (6 bases). The CDR3 contains 14 residues. Germline values: CDR1 SGHTS, CDR2 YDEGEE. Trimming shortened V by 4 bases and J by 4 bases, and 12 bases separated the two germline ends. CDR3 sequence reads: CASSPQGRYNEQFF. The DNA for the CDR3 is TGTGCCAGCAGCCCGCAGGGGCGGTACAATGAGCAGTTCTTC.

V is TRBV7-3 and J is TRBJ2-1; weak D call: TRBD2 (5 bases). This CDR3 has 14 amino acids. The germline V and J ends were trimmed by 4 bases and 4 bases, with 11 bases remaining between them. Germline-derived CDR1 and CDR2 are SGHTA and FQGTGA. CDR3 DNA: TGTGCCAGCAGCTCTGGACTCGATTACAATGAGCAGTTCTTC. Protein: CASSSGLDYNEQFF.

This chain links TRBV5-1 with TRBJ1-4; TRBD1 matches at 9 bases. Germline assignment: CDR1 SGHRS and CDR2 YFSETQ. Unmatched junction bases numbered 4, after V lost 4 bases and J lost 6 bases. This CDR3 is built from 14 residues. The CDR3, as DNA: TGCGCCAGCAGCGCGACAGGGGGGGATGAAAAACTGTTTTTT. This gives the protein CASSATGGDEKLFF.

The chain combines TRBV28 with TRBJ1-3, with TRBD1 as a possible D gene (5 bases). The CDR3 loop spans 16 amino acids. The germline V gene has CDR1 MDHEN and CDR2 SYDVKM. Trimming pared 6 bases from V and 5 bases from J, leaving 20 bases between. For the CDR3, the DNA is TGTGCCAGCAGCTGGGACTTCCCGAGCTGGAGAAACACCATATATTTT. This translates into CASSWDFPSWRNTIYF.

The rearrangement uses TRBV19 and TRBJ2-5; 11 nucleotides agree with TRBD2. The V gene end was trimmed by 6 bases and the J gene end by 1 base; junction bases not matched to a gene: 4. The CDR3 is 15 amino acids. Germline V gene data show CDR1 as LNHDA and CDR2 as SQIVND (reference sequence). CDR3 amino acids: CASSPGTSGQETQYF. The CDR3 nucleotides read TGTGCCAGTAGCCCCGGGACTAGCGGCCAAGAGACCCAGTACTTC.

CDR3 nucleotides: TGCGCCAGCAGCCGCAACAGGGGACGCGATACAGATACGCAGTATTTT. It translates to CASSRNRGRDTDTQYF. The chain has TRBV5-1 and TRBJ2-3; 7 positions match TRBD1. The length of the CDR3 is 16 residues. CDR1 is SGHRS, CDR2 YFSETQ, per germline. The V gene end was trimmed by 4 bases and the J gene end by 3 bases; junction bases not matched to a gene: 11.

The CDR3 nucleotides are TGTGCCAGCAGTTCCACGGCAGGGTCCCACGAGCAGTACTTC. Protein product: CASSSTAGSHEQYF. This rearrangement joins TRBV9 to TRBJ2-7, with D perhaps matching TRBD1 (5 bases). CDR3 length equals 14 residues. Germline assignment: CDR1 SGDLS and CDR2 YYNGEE. Between the trimmed V and J ends, which lost 5 bases and 5 bases, there was a span of 17 bases.

The gene calls are TRBV5-4 and TRBJ2-3; 9 bases fit TRBD2. The V segment lost 3 bases and the J segment 3 bases; nucleotides outside the gene matches: 14. Germline values: CDR1 SGHNT, CDR2 YYREEE (reference sequence). This CDR3 spans 18 amino acids. The CDR3 coding sequence is TGTGCCAGCAGCTGGCCGCGTCCGGCGGGAGGGAGTACAGATACGCAGTATTTT. Its translation is CASSWPRPAGGSTDTQYF.